These 29 T cell receptor beta chains were all obtained from the same sample, sequenced in a study of identical twins. TCRdb re-analysed the 5' RACE reads in MiXCR, keeping a single row per CDR3 protein. This repertoire shows a few hundred thousand distinct CDR3 sequences, around 8.8% found once; its top ten account for approximately 2.1%. These same records also appear under a second study, on yellow fever vaccine responses in identical twins.

The sequencing sample was made of memory (CD45RO+) T cells sorted from blood. These receptors came from a woman aged 18-35 years in good health.

There are a few counts of this clonotype. This chain uses TRBV6-1 with TRBJ2-3, with 8 bases identical to TRBD1. The V segment lost 5 bases and the J segment 3 bases; nucleotides outside the gene matches: 7. In germline, CDR1 is MNHNS, CDR2 SASEGT. This CDR3 comprises 15 residues. CDR3 DNA: TGTGCCAGCAGTCCGGGACAGGCCCGGACAGATACGCAGTATTTT. Its translation is CASSPGQARTDTQYF.

This chain joins TRBV18 and TRBJ2-1; the match to TRBD1 covers 7 bases. The CDR3 has 15 residues. Trimming removed 3 bases from V and 8 bases from J; junction bases left unmatched: 10. CDR1 is KGHSH and CDR2 is LQKENI in the germline V gene. The CDR3 nucleotides read TGTGCCAGCTCACCCCTAGGGGGCCCCCAACATGAGCAGTTCTTC. Translating it yields CASSPLGGPQHEQFF. The entire variable domain, with the rest obtained from reference TRBV18 and TRBJ2-1, is as follows: NAGVMQNPRHLVRRRGQEARLRCSPMKGHSHVYWYRQLPEEGLKFMVYLQKENIIDESGMPKERFSAEFPKEGPSILRIQQVVRGDSAAYFCASSPLGGPQHEQFFGPGTRLTVL.

At least ten counts were recorded for this clonotype. This chain joins TRBV7-9 and TRBJ1-1; TRBD1 matches 8 bases. Trimming at V came to 2 bases and at J to 11 bases, leaving 7 bases not matched to a gene. Germline CDR1 SEHNR, CDR2 FQNEAQ (reference sequence). This CDR3 region has 13 residues. Here the CDR3 reads CASSLFGQGVAFF. The CDR3 nucleotides read TGTGCCAGCAGCTTATTCGGACAGGGAGTGGCTTTCTTT.

This clonotype was recorded a few times. This chain links TRBV15 with TRBJ2-7; D is perhaps TRBD1 (5 bases). The CDR3 runs 16 residues. Looked up from germline, CDR1 is LNHNV and CDR2 is YYDKDF (reference sequence). Trimming took off 0 bases at V and 0 bases at J, with 12 bases between the two ends. The CDR3 spells CATSRDGRAYSYEQYF. The CDR3 DNA reads TGTGCCACCAGCAGAGATGGCAGGGCCTACTCCTACGAGCAGTACTTC.

In this sample, this clonotype turned up a few times. This chain connects TRBV20-1 to TRBJ2-3, with 7 bases lining up with TRBD2. Trimming removed 5 bases from V and 1 base from J; junction bases left unmatched: 3. Germline V gives CDR1 DFQATT, CDR2 SNEGSKA (reference sequence). The CDR3 consists of 13 residues. This chain's CDR3 is CSARGGGTDTQYF. In DNA, the CDR3 is TGCAGTGCTCGCGGGGGAGGCACAGATACGCAGTATTTT.

This clonotype showed up many times. V is TRBV3-1 and J is TRBJ2-7, with 10 bases matching TRBD2. Germline V gene data show CDR1 as LGHDT and CDR2 as YNNKEL (reference sequence). The V segment lost 5 bases and the J segment 3 bases; nucleotides outside the gene matches: 7. This CDR3 spans 15 amino acids. CDR3 DNA: TGTGCCAGCAGCGCCCCCGGGACTAGCGACTACGAGCAGTACTTC. It is translated as CASSAPGTSDYEQYF.

This clonotype appeared many times. The V gene is TRBV28, the J gene TRBJ2-3; 12 positions match TRBD2. The germline V gene has CDR1 MDHEN and CDR2 SYDVKM. This CDR3 is 16 amino acids long. V dropped 4 bases and J dropped 1; count of bases not matched to a gene: 3. The DNA of the CDR3 is TGTGCCAGCAGTTCCCGACTAGCGGGAGGCACAGATACGCAGTATTTT. It specifies CASSSRLAGGTDTQYF.

In its sample, this clonotype was seen a few times. The V gene is TRBV7-6, the J gene TRBJ2-1, with 8 positions matching TRBD1. V lost 1 base and J lost 4; bases outside the gene matches: 9. Germline assignment: CDR1 SGHVS and CDR2 FNYEAQ. This CDR3 is 17 amino acids long. CDR3 protein: CASSLVVQGAPYNEQFF. The CDR3, as DNA: TGTGCCAGCAGCTTAGTGGTTCAGGGGGCGCCGTACAATGAGCAGTTCTTC. The variable domain in full, completed from reference TRBV7-6 and TRBJ2-1, reads GAGVSQSPRYKVTKRGQDVALRCDPISGHVSLYWYRQALGQGPEFLTYFNYEAQQDKSGLPNDRFSAERPEGSISTLTIQRTEQRDSAMYRCASSLVVQGAPYNEQFFGPGTRLTVL.

This clonotype was observed a few times. This chain links TRBV6-1 with TRBJ2-3, with D possibly matching TRBD2 (6 bases). CDR3 size: 14 residues. CDR1 is MNHNS, CDR2 SASEGT, per germline. Trimming left V 10 bases short and J 5 bases short, with 19 bases between. The CDR3 DNA follows: TGTGCCATCGTGCCTGGGGGGATGAGAGATACGCAGTATTTT. This codes for CAIVPGGMRDTQYF.

This clonotype has at least ten counts. The chain is built from TRBV12-3 or TRBV12-4 and TRBJ2-2, with TRBD2 identical over 11 bases. V lost 5 bases, J lost 6 bases, and 8 bases stayed unmatched. The CDR3 loop spans 16 amino acids. Here the CDR3 reads CASSPIAGGPAGELFF. As DNA, the CDR3 is TGTGCCAGCAGTCCTATAGCGGGAGGGCCCGCCGGGGAGCTGTTTTTT.

The V call is TRBV28, the J call TRBJ1-2; no clear D. CDR3 length: 15 residues. V was clipped by 4 bases and J by 1 base, with 13 bases between them. Germline lookup yields CDR1 MDHEN and CDR2 SYDVKM. The CDR3 sequence: CASSSRAENNYGYTF. In DNA form, the CDR3 reads TGTGCCAGCAGTTCAAGGGCGGAAAATAACTATGGCTACACCTTC.

At least ten counts were recorded for this clonotype. The chain joins TRBV9 to TRBJ1-2; TRBD1 is a possible D gene (6 bases). The length of the CDR3 is 15 residues. The V and J ends lost 2 bases and 0 bases respectively, with 11 bases between them. Germline-derived CDR1 and CDR2 are SGDLS and YYNGEE. This CDR3 is CASSVGQLSNYGYTF. CDR3 DNA: TGTGCCAGCAGCGTCGGACAGCTCTCTAACTATGGCTACACCTTC.

A few counts support this clonotype. This sequence joins TRBV11-1 and TRBJ1-2; D perhaps matches TRBD1 (6 bases). The CDR3 spans 18 residues. Looked up from germline, CDR1 is SGHAT and CDR2 is FQDESV (reference sequence). With 0 bases removed from V and 0 bases from J, the gap between germline ends came to 17 bases. The CDR3 coding sequence is TGTGCCAGCAGCTTAGCTGGTGGGGGCTACCTGGCTAACTATGGCTACACCTTC. Its translation is CASSLAGGGYLANYGYTF.

V is TRBV2 and J is TRBJ2-1; 7 bases are a match to TRBD2. This CDR3 has 16 residues. Trimming cost V 8 bases and J 8 bases; bases outside gene matches: 18. Germline values: CDR1 SNHLY, CDR2 FYNNEI. This CDR3 reads CASRISRELSGYEQFF. The CDR3 nucleotides are TGTGCCAGCCGGATTTCGCGGGAGCTTTCCGGCTATGAGCAGTTCTTC.

The V call is TRBV7-9, the J call TRBJ2-7, with unresolved D. Looked up from germline, CDR1 is SEHNR and CDR2 is FQNEAQ (reference sequence). V was cut by 1 base and J by 0 bases, with 13 bases left in between. The CDR3 spans 16 residues. The CDR3 protein is CASSLDRIISSYEQYF. Here the CDR3 DNA reads TGTGCCAGCAGCTTAGATAGGATCATCAGCTCCTACGAGCAGTACTTC.

This clonotype was seen only a few times. V gene TRBV6-5 combines with J gene TRBJ1-2, with a weak D call TRBD1 (6 bases). Per germline, CDR1 MNHEY and CDR2 SVGAGI. The CDR3 extends over 14 amino acids. With 4 bases removed from V and 3 bases from J, the gap between germline ends came to 12 bases. The DNA for the CDR3 is TGTGCCAGCAGTTTCGACAGGACGTACTATGGCTACACCTTC. Amino acids: CASSFDRTYYGYTF.

V usage is TRBV6-6 and J usage is TRBJ2-2, with D possibly called TRBD1 or TRBD2 (5 bases each). Trimming pared 7 bases from V and 3 bases from J, leaving 6 bases between. The CDR3 runs to 12 residues. Germline assignment: CDR1 MNHNY and CDR2 SVGAGI (reference sequence). The CDR3 nucleotides read TGTGCCAGCATGGGGGACACCGGGGAGCTGTTTTTT. It codes for CASMGDTGELFF.

There are a few counts of this clonotype. The chain uses TRBV20-1 and TRBJ1-5; TRBD1 might be the D (5 bases). The CDR3 totals 14 residues. The V gene's germline CDR1 is DFQATT and CDR2 SNEGSKA (reference sequence). V lost 1 base to trimming and J lost 5 bases, with 12 bases between them. CDR3 amino acids: CSARVGQGDQPQHF. In DNA, the CDR3 is TGCAGTGCTAGAGTCGGGCAGGGTGATCAGCCCCAGCATTTT.

This clonotype appeared many times. The chain has TRBV5-1 and TRBJ1-1; D possibly corresponds to TRBD1 (6 bases). The V gene lost 0 bases and the J gene lost 3 bases, with 15 bases spanning the gap. Germline CDR1 and CDR2: SGHRS and YFSETQ. The CDR3 has 16 residues. The CDR3 spells CASSLASDSQDTEAFF. The DNA of the CDR3 is TGCGCCAGCAGCTTGGCTTCGGACAGCCAAGACACTGAAGCTTTCTTT.

This clonotype was observed at least ten times. V and J are TRBV25-1 and TRBJ1-6, with D possibly matching TRBD1 (5 bases). Trimming cost V 6 bases and J 8 bases, with 23 bases left between them. CDR1 is MGHDK and CDR2 is SYGVNS in the germline V gene. This CDR3 comprises 17 residues. The CDR3 reads CASRRGGVGLLDSPLHF. CDR3 DNA sequence: TGTGCCAGCAGGAGGGGCGGGGTCGGACTTTTGGATTCACCCCTCCACTTT.

This clonotype was seen repeatedly, ten times or more. The genes are TRBV4-1 and TRBJ2-5, with a weak D call TRBD2 (5 bases). The CDR3 runs to 13 residues. V was cut by 4 bases and J by 5 bases, with 11 bases left in between. CDR1 and CDR2 (germline): MGHRA, YSYEKL. The CDR3 sequence: CASSPYERETQYF. As DNA, the CDR3 is TGCGCCAGCAGCCCCTACGAGCGGGAGACCCAGTACTTC.

In its sample, this clonotype was seen once. The J gene is TRBJ1-3, the V gene TRBV19; D possibly corresponds to TRBD1 (6 bases). The germline V gene encodes CDR1 LNHDA and CDR2 SQIVND (reference sequence). CDR3 size: 13 residues. Trimming shortened V by 9 bases and J by 6 bases, and 15 bases separated the two germline ends. CDR3 coding DNA: TGTGCCAGCAAAACAGGGTCCGAAAACACCATATATTTT. Translated, it gives CASKTGSENTIYF.

The chain carries TRBV7-3 and TRBJ2-7, with TRBD2 identical over 7 bases. The germline V gene has CDR1 SGHTA and CDR2 FQGTGA. The CDR3 is made up of 15 amino acids. Trimming cost V 5 bases and J 2 bases; bases outside gene matches: 9. The CDR3 coding sequence is TGTGCCAGCAGCCCCAGCGGGGTTACAGCCTACGAGCAGTACTTC. Its translation is CASSPSGVTAYEQYF.

This clonotype occurred a few times. This chain uses TRBV20-1 with TRBJ2-3, with D uncertain. From germline, CDR1 is DFQATT and CDR2 SNEGSKA (reference sequence). The V end was cut by 5 bases, the J end by 10 bases, with 16 bases between. This CDR3 has 12 amino acids. CDR3 protein: CSAARVPSSQYF. Here the CDR3 DNA reads TGCAGTGCTGCCCGGGTCCCTTCATCGCAGTATTTT.

In this sample, this clonotype turned up a few times. DNA of the CDR3: TGCGCCAGCAGCACACGGACTAGCGGACCCTACGAGCAGTACTTC. It encodes CASSTRTSGPYEQYF. V is TRBV5-1 and J is TRBJ2-7; 10 nucleotides line up with TRBD2. CDR3 size: 15 residues. Looked up from germline, CDR1 is SGHRS and CDR2 is YFSETQ. Germline trimming cut 4 bases from V and 2 bases from J; bases unmatched to any gene: 6.

In this sample, this clonotype turned up a few times. The chain links TRBV14 to TRBJ1-1; D is uncertain. V gave up 4 bases and J gave up 1 base, with 19 bases separating them. The CDR3 is 17 amino acids. CDR1 and CDR2 (germline): SGHDN, FVKESK. This CDR3 reads CASSPSRGVGGNTEAFF. CDR3 sequence (DNA): TGTGCCAGCAGCCCAAGTCGGGGTGTCGGAGGGAACACTGAAGCTTTCTTT.

The sample holds many counts of this clonotype. The chain couples TRBV20-1 to TRBJ1-2; 8 nucleotides match TRBD1. CDR1 and CDR2 from the germline V gene are DFQATT and SNEGSKA (reference sequence). V lost 6 bases and J lost 4; bases outside the gene matches: 10. CDR3 length equals 14 residues. The CDR3 is CSATGQGLSYGYTF. The CDR3 nucleotides are TGCAGTGCCACAGGACAGGGACTAAGCTATGGCTACACCTTC.

This rearrangement joins TRBV2 to TRBJ1-4; TRBD1 aligns across 11 bases. Unmatched junction bases numbered 0, after V lost 4 bases and J lost 8 bases. This CDR3 contains 13 residues. Per the germline V gene, CDR1 is SNHLY and CDR2 is FYNNEI. In DNA, the CDR3 is TGTGCCAGCAGTGGGACAGGGGGCGAAAAACTGTTTTTT. Encoded protein: CASSGTGGEKLFF.

Ten or more counts support this clonotype. The chain is built from TRBV12-3 or TRBV12-4 and TRBJ1-2, with D unresolved. The CDR3 totals 16 residues. Trimming took 2 bases from V and 1 from J, leaving 14 bases between them. The CDR3 loop is CASSLQATLLNYGYTF. The CDR3 DNA follows: TGTGCCAGCAGTTTACAGGCTACTTTACTTAACTATGGCTACACCTTC.